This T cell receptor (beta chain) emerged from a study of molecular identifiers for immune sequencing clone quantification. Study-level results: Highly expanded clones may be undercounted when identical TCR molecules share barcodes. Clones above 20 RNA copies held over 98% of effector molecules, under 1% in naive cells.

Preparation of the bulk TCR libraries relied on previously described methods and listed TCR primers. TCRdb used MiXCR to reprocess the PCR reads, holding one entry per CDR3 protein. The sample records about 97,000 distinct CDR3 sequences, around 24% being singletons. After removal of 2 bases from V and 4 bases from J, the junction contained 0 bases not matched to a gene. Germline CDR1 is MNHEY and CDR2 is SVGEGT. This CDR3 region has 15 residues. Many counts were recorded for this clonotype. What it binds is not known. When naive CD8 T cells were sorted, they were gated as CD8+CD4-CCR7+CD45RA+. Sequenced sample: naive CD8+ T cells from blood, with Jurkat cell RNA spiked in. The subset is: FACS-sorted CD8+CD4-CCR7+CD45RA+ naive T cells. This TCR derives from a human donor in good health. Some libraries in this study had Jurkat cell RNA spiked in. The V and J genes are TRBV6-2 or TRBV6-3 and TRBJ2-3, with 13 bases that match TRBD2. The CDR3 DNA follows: TGTGCCAGCAGTTACGGGACTAGCGGGGCAGATACGCAGTATTTT. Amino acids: CASSYGTSGADTQYF.